This TCR beta chain was documented in a study of cytomegalovirus exposure and HLA in healthy donors (dated by TCRdb to between 2016 and 2019). Background for the entire study: An earlier analysis of some 600 of the donors reported over 250 Gb of sequence data and 100 million to 120 million unique TCR beta sequences obtained from about 170 million T cells. An early release that covered more than 550 HLA-typed donors contained approximately 320 gigabases of sequencing data and 85 million to 100 million unique TCR sequences. Among the approximately 430 genotyped donors, roughly 80% belonged to the genetic ancestry cluster associated with self-reported Caucasian donors. The aim of the study was to test whether cataloging public T cell receptors could identify signatures of past pathogen exposure. The study used immunosequencing to profile the T cell repertoires of some 600 subjects and linked those repertoires to cytomegalovirus serostatus. In addition to the first cohort of 666 subjects, a separate validation cohort of 130 or so different subjects was used. High-throughput TCR immunosequencing, statistical association of individual TCRs with disease status, and machine learning were combined to predict cytomegalovirus infection status. A later analysis re-examined previously published TCR beta repertoires from more than 600 donors and added high-resolution HLA genotyping to investigate patterns of TCR occurrence. In the later analysis, no new phenotypic data were used to find candidate immune exposures; instead, reliance was placed on TCR beta sequences and their occurrence across donors. An earlier analysis of roughly 600 of the donors used high-throughput TCR beta sequencing to judge whether each TCR beta V gene segment behaved as functional or pseudogenic. Donor age, sex, ethnicity and CMV serostatus were compiled alongside the repertoire data. A later genetic analysis took genome-wide SNP genotypes for about 60% of the roughly 670 donors and used that subset as a discovery cohort. All discovery cohort repertoires had been generated on a single sequencing platform. Class I and class II HLA loci were covered by the typing at four-digit resolution. Typing coverage differed by locus: A, B, C, DRB1 and DQB1 were typed in roughly 620-630 donors, DQA1 in about 560, DPA1 in 600 to 610, and DPB1 in 472. Five DR-DQ haplotypes were handled as single units for association and clustering, since linkage in the cohort was strong. Among a few hundred genotyped donors of the cohort, an average of around 240,000 unique TCR beta nucleotide sequences were sequenced per donor, around 18% of them non-productive. Overall study outcomes, separate from this receptor: Several of the top co-occurrence clusters appeared to be linked to parvovirus B19, influenza, CMV and Epstein-Barr virus, according to a later analysis. For the cohort, immune exposure information was limited to CMV serostatus. In the study, approximately 150 TCR beta chains were listed as associated with cytomegalovirus. This cohort had only TCR beta chains sequenced, and the lack of alpha or paired-chain data limited which features could be detected. At a false discovery rate of 0.05, a later analysis linked fewer than 20,000 TCR beta sequences to specific HLA alleles. The classifier was reported to diagnose cytomegalovirus status with high specificity and sensitivity in both the original and validation cohorts. The authors suggested that the approach could potentially be generalized to other disease states and immunological phenotypes. Compared with the roughly 720-donor mean, donors in an Asian-associated ancestry cluster had fewer N-insertions in productive TCRs, according to a later genetic analysis. An association between a missense DCLRE1C variant and V-gene and J-gene trimming of TCR beta chains was found in a later genetic analysis and replicated in an independent cohort. The sequencing pipeline was judged likely to have produced a cluster of highly shared sequence variants as a technical artifact. Correlated functional status among segregating V segments might be attributable to linkage disequilibrium, but an unknown experimental factor could not be ruled out. Broadly in line with IMGT annotations, most TCR beta V segments showed up in productive rearrangements about 90% or about 30% of the time in an earlier analysis of 450 to 750 of the donors. A later analysis found that most CMV-associated TCR beta chains appeared HLA-restricted, with HLA associations seemingly driven largely by CMV exposure. A few of the identified cytomegalovirus-associated TCR beta chains were confirmed in vitro to be specific for cytomegalovirus antigens. Because the 87-base-pair reads could not distinguish some IMGT-functional V segments, including TRBV6-2 and TRBV6-3, those segments were excluded. Across donors, most TCR sequences were observed very rarely, whereas some public TCRs were present in many individuals. In a later analysis, the rate of TCR association differed among HLA loci, with DRB1 alleles having the most associated TCRs and HLA-C alleles having the fewest. In a later analysis, HLA-associated TCR beta chains showed more clonal expansion and lower generation probabilities than non-associated chains that were equally common. When HLA alleles, especially DR and DQ, strongly co-occurred, attributing TCR associations to individual alleles was difficult. Roughly uniform sequencing depth across donors was assumed in presence/absence analyses, although this assumption may not hold. Because counts were too low, around 17 rarely observed V segments, including chromosome 9 orphons, were left out of the earlier analysis of a few hundred of the donors. A further reported finding was that TCR beta sequences accurately predicted the HLA-A and HLA-B alleles for most subjects in the first cohort. HLA typing was unavailable for some donors at each locus, so association tests used only the typed subset.

The library was produced with the immunoSEQ multiplex PCR assay. A mixture of 60 forward primers for TCR Vbeta segments and 13 reverse primers for TCR Jbeta segments was used in the multiplex PCR. The CDR3 region of rearranged TCR beta genes was amplified from genomic DNA with a multiplex PCR assay. The amplified TCR beta libraries were sequenced on the Illumina HiSeq System as 87-base-pair reads. From the authors' description of their analysis: In a later analysis, some 80 million unique TCR beta chains were counted across the 650 to 700 repertoires, and about 10 million of these chains were shared by at least two donors. Raw reads were error-corrected and collapsed into unique sequences with a nearest-neighbor algorithm that merged closely related sequences to remove PCR and sequencing errors. Alignment of CDR3 sequences to IMGT reference sequences was used to assign V, D and J gene segments. For a sequence to be retained, at least a six-nucleotide match to both a V gene segment and a J gene segment was required. Rearrangements were classified as productive when the CDR3 lacked stop codons and remained in frame with V and J, and all other rearrangements were classified as non-productive. CDR3 was defined by IMGT convention, running from the second conserved V-encoded cysteine to the conserved J-encoded phenylalanine. In an earlier analysis of more than 550 of the donors, sequences lacking an unambiguous match to a single V gene segment were excluded. An earlier analysis of a few hundred of the donors called V segments functional above 56.7% productive rearrangements and segregating when the between-donor standard deviation exceeded 5%. To diagnose cytomegalovirus status from the catalog of TCR beta chain sequences, a statistical classification framework was built. V and J gene assignment, in a later analysis, came from comparing TCR nucleotide sequences with IMGT/GENE-DB human TR gene sequences. In a later analysis, CDR3 sequences and most-parsimonious VDJ recombination scenarios were assigned using the TCRdist pipeline. A later analysis defined each TCR beta chain by its CDR3 amino acid sequence plus V-gene family, and excluded reads lacking a unique V-gene family. To address suspected cross-contamination and a sequencing artifact, a later analysis removed approximately 590 highly shared, low-generation-probability nucleotide sequences. In a later analysis, a clonal expansion index for each public chain was calculated from normalized within-repertoire ranks of inferred template counts. In a later analysis, generation probabilities were computed with a VDJ recombination model fitted to out-of-frame rearrangements, and the resulting probabilities were checked against IGoR. Hypergeometric tests were used in a later analysis to score TCR-TCR, TCR-HLA and TCR-CMV co-occurrence, with a repertoire-size bias correction applied to the TCR pairs. False discovery rates were estimated in a later analysis by permuting HLA or CMV assignments 20 times. In a later analysis, co-occurring TCRs were grouped using DBSCAN, and TCRdist sequence similarity was added for clustering within HLA-allele-positive subsets. Repertoires with fewer than 30,000 or more than 120,000 public chains were left out of co-occurrence clustering, as were about 5 repertoires with anomalous nucleotide sharing. TCRdb re-hosts the immuneACCESS table, in-frame sequences only. Its copies lack some clones; in the studies checked, an unresolved V gene accounts for under half of them, and the cause for the rest is not known. Clonal size and the V and J genes are those of that table, whereas D and trimming came from the DNA. Across this sample there are approximately 40,000 clones, with around three fifths seen only once. The ten most abundant clones make up more than 15% of the sample.

The germline V gene supplies CDR1 SGHTS and CDR2 YDEGEE. Trimming costs V 2 bases and J 6 bases, and their ends lie 11 bases apart. There are 13 amino acids in the CDR3, from cysteine to phenylalanine inclusive. This entry keeps only the CDR3 DNA: 39 bases, framed from base 1. In total, 630 or so healthy bone marrow donors made up the cohort. All cohort members were sampled while nominally healthy, although unrecorded immune exposures were likely present. The donor tested CMV seropositive and was one of the 289 seropositive cohort members. A peripheral blood sample was provided by each donor, and peripheral blood mononuclear cells were used for TCR beta sequencing. Genomic DNA extraction from the blood cell samples was performed with the Qiagen DNeasy Blood Extraction Kit. This clone was counted once. It has no known antigen specificity. No much larger clone is present one base from it, and per-base qualities are unavailable.

Material for sequencing was PBMCs. The receptor was derived from a man aged 45-60 years in good health and CMV-seropositive. The rearranged segments are TRBV5-8 and TRBJ2-5; tentative D gene TRBD2, with 5 bases matching. The CDR3 amino acid sequence is: CASSLRGWQTQYF. The DNA is TGTGCCAGCAGCTTACGAGGGTGGCAGACCCAGTACTTC.